The 6 T cell receptor beta chains reported below all come from one sample, sequenced in a study of cytomegalovirus exposure and HLA in healthy donors. Sequencing was performed with immunoSEQ multiplex PCR; in TCRdb, only in-frame clones are kept and a portion is missing. The sample lists just over 65,000 clones, 97% occurring once. The source material was PBMCs. The receptors were sampled from a woman aged 18-30 years in good health and CMV-seropositive.

The chain employs TRBV28 and TRBJ2-7; 8 bases line up with TRBD1. CDR1 MDHEN and CDR2 SYDVKM come from the germline V gene. The trim removed 6 bases at V and 2 bases at J, leaving 3 bases unmatched. This CDR3 has 13 residues. As DNA, the CDR3 is TGTGCCAGCAGGTCAGGGGGCACCTACGAGCAGTACTTC. Residues: CASRSGGTYEQYF.

The rearrangement uses TRBV28 and TRBJ1-1; TRBD1 agrees at 8 bases. This CDR3 contains 15 residues. After removal of 3 bases from V and 1 base from J, the junction contained 4 bases not matched to a gene. Germline CDR1 MDHEN, CDR2 SYDVKM. DNA of the CDR3: TGTGCCAGCAGTTTCCCACAGGGGGGGAACACTGAAGCTTTCTTT. Protein product: CASSFPQGGNTEAFF.

The gene calls are TRBV25-1 and TRBJ2-7; TRBD2 matches 11 bases. V shed 5 bases and J 5 bases; nucleotides not matched to a gene: 8. Germline CDR1 and CDR2: MGHDK and SYGVNS. The CDR3 has 15 amino acids. Here the CDR3 reads CASSLLAGAENEQYF. For the CDR3, the DNA is TGTGCCAGCAGTTTACTAGCGGGAGCTGAGAACGAGCAGTACTTC.

The chain joins TRBV11-1 to TRBJ2-7; a weak D match, TRBD1 (5 bases). The CDR3 spans 13 residues. Looked up from germline, CDR1 is SGHAT and CDR2 is FQDESV (reference sequence). Trimming took 2 bases from V and 6 from J, leaving 11 bases between them. Written as DNA, the CDR3 is TGTGCCAGCAGCTTAATGCCTAGGGGCGAGCAGTACTTC. As protein: CASSLMPRGEQYF.

The gene calls are TRBV5-6 and TRBJ2-7, with D perhaps TRBD2 (6 bases). This CDR3 contains 16 residues. CDR1 SGHDT and CDR2 YYEEEE come from the germline V gene. V dropped 7 bases and J dropped 7 bases, with 27 bases sitting between them. DNA for the CDR3: TGTGCCAGCGGCACCGAGGGACTGAGGAGTATTCCGGAGCAGTACTTC. Its translation: CASGTEGLRSIPEQYF.

V and J are TRBV29-1 and TRBJ2-7, with D perhaps matching TRBD1 (6 bases). The V gene lost 4 bases and the J gene lost 2 bases, with 9 bases spanning the gap. CDR3 length: 12 amino acids. Germline CDR1 reads SQVTM; CDR2 reads ANQGSEA. CDR3 protein: CSVVGGTYEQYF. CDR3 DNA sequence: TGCAGCGTTGTAGGGGGTACCTACGAGCAGTACTTC.